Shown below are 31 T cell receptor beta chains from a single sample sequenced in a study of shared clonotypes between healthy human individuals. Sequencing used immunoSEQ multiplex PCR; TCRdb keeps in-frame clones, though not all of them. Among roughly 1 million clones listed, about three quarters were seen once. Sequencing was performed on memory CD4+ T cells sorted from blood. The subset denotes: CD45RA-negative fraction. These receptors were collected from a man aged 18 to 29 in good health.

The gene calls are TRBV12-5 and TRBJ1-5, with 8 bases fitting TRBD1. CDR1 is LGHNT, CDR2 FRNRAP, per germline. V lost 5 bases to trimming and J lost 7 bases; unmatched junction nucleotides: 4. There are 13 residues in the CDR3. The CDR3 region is CASGGQGGQPQHF. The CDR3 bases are TGTGCTAGTGGTGGACAGGGCGGGCAGCCCCAGCATTTT.

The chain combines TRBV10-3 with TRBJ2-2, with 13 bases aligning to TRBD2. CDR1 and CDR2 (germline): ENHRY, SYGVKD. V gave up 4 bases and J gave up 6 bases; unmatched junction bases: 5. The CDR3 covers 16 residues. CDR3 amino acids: CAISATSGRAPGELFF. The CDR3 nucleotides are TGTGCCATCAGTGCAACTAGCGGGAGGGCCCCCGGGGAGCTGTTTTTT.

The CDR3 sequence: CASSAYTGELFF. In nucleotides, the CDR3 is TGTGCCAGCAGTGCCTACACCGGGGAGCTGTTTTTT. This chain links TRBV6-1 with TRBJ2-2; D remains ambiguous. With 4 bases removed from V and 3 bases from J, the gap between germline ends came to 3 bases. CDR1 is MNHNS, CDR2 SASEGT, per germline. The CDR3 is 12 amino acids.

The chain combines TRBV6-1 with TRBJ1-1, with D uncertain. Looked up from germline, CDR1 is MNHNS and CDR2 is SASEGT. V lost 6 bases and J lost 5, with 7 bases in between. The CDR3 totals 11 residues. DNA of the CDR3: TGTGCCAGCAGGGGATGGACTGAAGCTTTCTTT. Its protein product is CASRGWTEAFF.

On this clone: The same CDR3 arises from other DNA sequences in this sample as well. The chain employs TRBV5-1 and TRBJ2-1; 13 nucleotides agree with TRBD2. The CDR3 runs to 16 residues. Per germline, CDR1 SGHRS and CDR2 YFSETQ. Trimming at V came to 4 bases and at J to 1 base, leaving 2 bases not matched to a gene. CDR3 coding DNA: TGCGCCAGCAGCCGGACTAGCGGGGGTTCCTACAATGAGCAGTTCTTC. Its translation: CASSRTSGGSYNEQFF.

In DNA form, the CDR3 reads TGTGCCAGCAGCGGGAGGCGGACATACCCTGGAAACACCATATATTTT. Protein sequence: CASSGRRTYPGNTIYF. The chain joins TRBV5-8 to TRBJ1-3, with D possibly being TRBD1 (5 bases). This CDR3 has 16 amino acids. Germline V gene sequence: CDR1 SGHTS, CDR2 YDEGEE. V lost 4 bases and J 2 bases, leaving 16 bases between the germline ends.

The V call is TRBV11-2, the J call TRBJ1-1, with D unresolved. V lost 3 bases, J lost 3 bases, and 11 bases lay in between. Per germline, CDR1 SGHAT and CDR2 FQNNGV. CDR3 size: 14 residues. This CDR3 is CASSLLVEHTEAFF. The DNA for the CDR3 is TGTGCCAGCAGCTTGCTTGTTGAGCACACTGAAGCTTTCTTT.

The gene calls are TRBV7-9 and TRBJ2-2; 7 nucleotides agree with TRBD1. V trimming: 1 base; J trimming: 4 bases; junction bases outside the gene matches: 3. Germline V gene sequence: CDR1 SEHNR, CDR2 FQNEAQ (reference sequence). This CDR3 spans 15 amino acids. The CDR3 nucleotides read TGTGCCAGCAGCTTAGACACAGGGGTCACCGGGGAGCTGTTTTTT. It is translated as CASSLDTGVTGELFF.

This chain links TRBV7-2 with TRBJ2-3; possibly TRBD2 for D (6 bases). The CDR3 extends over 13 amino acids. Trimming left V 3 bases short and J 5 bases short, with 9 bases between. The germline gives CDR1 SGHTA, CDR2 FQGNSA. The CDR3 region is CASSFWREDTQYF. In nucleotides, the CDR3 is TGTGCCAGCAGCTTTTGGCGGGAAGATACGCAGTATTTT.

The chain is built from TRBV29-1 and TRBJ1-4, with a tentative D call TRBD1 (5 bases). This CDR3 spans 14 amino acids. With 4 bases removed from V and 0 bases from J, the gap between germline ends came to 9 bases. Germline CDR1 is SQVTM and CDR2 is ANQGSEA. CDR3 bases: TGCAGCGTTGGGAGGGGTGCAACTAATGAAAAACTGTTTTTT. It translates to CSVGRGATNEKLFF.

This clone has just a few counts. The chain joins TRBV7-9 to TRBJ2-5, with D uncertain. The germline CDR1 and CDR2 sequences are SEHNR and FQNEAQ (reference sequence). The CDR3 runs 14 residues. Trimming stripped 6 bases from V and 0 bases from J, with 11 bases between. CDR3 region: CASSYSMYQETQYF. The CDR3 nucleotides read TGTGCCAGCAGTTATTCCATGTACCAAGAGACCCAGTACTTC.

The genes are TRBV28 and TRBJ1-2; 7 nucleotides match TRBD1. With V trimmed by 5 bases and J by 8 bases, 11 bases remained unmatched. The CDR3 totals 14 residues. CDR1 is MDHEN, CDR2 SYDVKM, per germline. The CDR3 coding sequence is TGTGCCAGCAGTGCCGGGACAGCGGGACGAGGCTACACCTTC. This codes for CASSAGTAGRGYTF.

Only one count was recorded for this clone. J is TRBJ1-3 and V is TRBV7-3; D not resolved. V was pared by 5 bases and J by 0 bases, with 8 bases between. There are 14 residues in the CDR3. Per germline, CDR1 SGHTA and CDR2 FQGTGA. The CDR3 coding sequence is TGTGCCAGCAGCGCCACTAACTCTGGAAACACCATATATTTT. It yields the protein CASSATNSGNTIYF. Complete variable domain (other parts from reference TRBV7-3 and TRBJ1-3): GAGVSQTPSNKVTEKGKYVELRCDPISGHTALYWYRQSLGQGPEFLIYFQGTGAADDSGLPNDRFFAVRPEGSVSTLKIQRTERGDSAVYLCASSATNSGNTIYFGEGSWLTVV.

The CDR3 DNA is TGTGCCAGCAGCAAAACTAAGGTCGGGACACGAGGCTGGAGAGAGACCCAGTACTTC. It yields the protein CASSKTKVGTRGWRETQYF. The chain links TRBV21-1 to TRBJ2-5; TRBD1 is the table's D call and was not checked against the DNA. TRBV21-1 is a recognized pseudogene. The CDR3 is 19 amino acids.

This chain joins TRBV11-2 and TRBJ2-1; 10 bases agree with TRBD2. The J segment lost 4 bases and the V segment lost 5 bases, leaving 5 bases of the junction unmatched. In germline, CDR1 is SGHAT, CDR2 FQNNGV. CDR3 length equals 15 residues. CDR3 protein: CASSIGTSAYNEQFF. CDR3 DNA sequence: TGTGCCAGCAGCATCGGGACTAGCGCGTACAATGAGCAGTTCTTC.

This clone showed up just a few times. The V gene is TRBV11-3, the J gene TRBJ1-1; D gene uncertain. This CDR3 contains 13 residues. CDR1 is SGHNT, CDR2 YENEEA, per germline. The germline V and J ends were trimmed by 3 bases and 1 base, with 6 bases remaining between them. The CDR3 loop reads CASSFQANTEAFF. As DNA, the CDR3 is TGTGCCAGCAGCTTTCAGGCGAACACTGAAGCTTTCTTT.

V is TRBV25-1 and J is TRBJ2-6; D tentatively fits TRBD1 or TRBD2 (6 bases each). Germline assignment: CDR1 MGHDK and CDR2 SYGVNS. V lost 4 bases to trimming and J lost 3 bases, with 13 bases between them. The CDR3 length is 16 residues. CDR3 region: CASSVGGGIGANVLTF. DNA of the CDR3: TGTGCCAGCAGTGTTGGAGGGGGTATTGGGGCCAACGTCCTGACTTTC. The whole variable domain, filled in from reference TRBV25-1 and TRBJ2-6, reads EADIYQTPRYLVIGTGKKITLECSQTMGHDKMYWYQQDPGMELHLIHYSYGVNSTEKGDLSSESTVSRIRTEHFPLTLESARPSHTSQYLCASSVGGGIGANVLTFGAGSRLTVL.

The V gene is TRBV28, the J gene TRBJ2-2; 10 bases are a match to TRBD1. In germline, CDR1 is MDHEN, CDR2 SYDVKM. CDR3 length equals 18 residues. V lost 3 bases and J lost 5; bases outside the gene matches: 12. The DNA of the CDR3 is TGTGCCAGCAGTTTGCTTCGACAGGGGGCATCTGGGACCGGGGAGCTGTTTTTT. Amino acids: CASSLLRQGASGTGELFF.

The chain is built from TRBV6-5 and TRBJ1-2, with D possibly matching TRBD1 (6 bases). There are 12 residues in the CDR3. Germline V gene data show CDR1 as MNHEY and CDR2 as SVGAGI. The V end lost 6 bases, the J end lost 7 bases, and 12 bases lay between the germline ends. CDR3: CASRRGVGGYTF. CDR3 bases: TGTGCCAGCAGAAGGGGGGTAGGTGGCTACACCTTC.

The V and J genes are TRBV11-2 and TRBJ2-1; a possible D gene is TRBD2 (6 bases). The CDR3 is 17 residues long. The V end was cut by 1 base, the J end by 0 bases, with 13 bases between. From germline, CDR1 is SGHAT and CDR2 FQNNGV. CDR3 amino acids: CASSLAGGTSSYNEQFF. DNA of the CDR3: TGTGCCAGCAGCTTAGCAGGAGGGACGAGCTCCTACAATGAGCAGTTCTTC.

The CDR3 nucleotides are TGTGCCAGCAGTTCTGGACAGGGCGGATTCTATGGCTACACCTTC. Its protein is CASSSGQGGFYGYTF. The V and J genes are TRBV27 and TRBJ1-2, with 8 bases aligning to TRBD1. The germline V gene has CDR1 MNHEY and CDR2 SMNVEV (reference sequence). CDR3 size: 15 residues. V lost 4 bases to trimming and J lost 4 bases; unmatched junction nucleotides: 8.

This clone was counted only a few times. CDR3 DNA sequence: TGTGCCAGCAGTGGGGGACTGAATCCAGATACGCAGTATTTT. Encoded protein: CASSGGLNPDTQYF. The rearrangement joins TRBV6-1 to TRBJ2-3; D is possibly TRBD2 (6 bases). The CDR3 has 14 residues. Per the germline V gene, CDR1 is MNHNS and CDR2 is SASEGT. The V and J ends lost 4 bases and 4 bases respectively, with 12 bases between them.

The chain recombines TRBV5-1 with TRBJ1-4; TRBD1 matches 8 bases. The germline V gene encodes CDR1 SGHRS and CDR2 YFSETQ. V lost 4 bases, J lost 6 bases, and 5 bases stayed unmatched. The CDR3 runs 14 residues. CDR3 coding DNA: TGCGCCAGCAGCACGGGACAGGCGCATGAAAAACTGTTTTTT. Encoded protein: CASSTGQAHEKLFF. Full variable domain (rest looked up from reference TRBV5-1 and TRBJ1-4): KAGVTQTPRYLIKTRGQQVTLSCSPISGHRSVSWYQQTPGQGLQFLFEYFSETQRNKGNFPGRFSGRQFSNSRSEMNVSTLELGDSALYLCASSTGQAHEKLFFGSGTQLSVL.

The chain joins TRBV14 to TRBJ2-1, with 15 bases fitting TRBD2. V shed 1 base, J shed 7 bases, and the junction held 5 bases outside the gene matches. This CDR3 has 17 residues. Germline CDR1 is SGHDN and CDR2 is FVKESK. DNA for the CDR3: TGTGCCAGCAGCCAAGCGGGACTAGCGGGGGGTTGGAATGAGCAGTTCTTC. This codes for CASSQAGLAGGWNEQFF.

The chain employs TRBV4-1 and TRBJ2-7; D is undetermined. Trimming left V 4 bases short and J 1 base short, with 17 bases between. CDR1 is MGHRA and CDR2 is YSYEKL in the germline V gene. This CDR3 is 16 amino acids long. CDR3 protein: CASSPHSAELSYEQYF. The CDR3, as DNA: TGCGCCAGCAGCCCCCACAGTGCGGAGCTATCCTACGAGCAGTACTTC.

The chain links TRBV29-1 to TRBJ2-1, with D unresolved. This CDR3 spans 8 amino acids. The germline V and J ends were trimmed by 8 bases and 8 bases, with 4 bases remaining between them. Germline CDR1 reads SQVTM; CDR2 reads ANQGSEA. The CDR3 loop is CSSDEQFF. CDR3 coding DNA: TGCAGCAGCGATGAGCAGTTCTTC.

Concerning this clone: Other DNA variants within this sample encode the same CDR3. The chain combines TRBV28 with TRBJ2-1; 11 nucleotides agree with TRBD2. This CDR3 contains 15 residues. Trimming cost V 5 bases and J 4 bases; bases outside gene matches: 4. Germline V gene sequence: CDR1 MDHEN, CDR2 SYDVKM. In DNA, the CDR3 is TGTGCCAGCAGTCCTAGCGGGGGGCCGTACAATGAGCAGTTCTTC. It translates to CASSPSGGPYNEQFF.

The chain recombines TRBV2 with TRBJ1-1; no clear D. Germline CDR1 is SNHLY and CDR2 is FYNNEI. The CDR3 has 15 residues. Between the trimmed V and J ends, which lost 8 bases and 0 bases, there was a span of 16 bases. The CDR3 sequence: CASGPIGAMNTEAFF. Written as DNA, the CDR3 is TGTGCCAGCGGGCCTATTGGCGCCATGAACACTGAAGCTTTCTTT. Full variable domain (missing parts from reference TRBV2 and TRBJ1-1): EPEVTQTPSHQVTQMGQEVILRCVPISNHLYFYWYRQILGQKVEFLVSFYNNEISEKSEIFDDQFSVERPDGSNFTLKIRSTKLEDSAMYFCASGPIGAMNTEAFFGQGTRLTVV.

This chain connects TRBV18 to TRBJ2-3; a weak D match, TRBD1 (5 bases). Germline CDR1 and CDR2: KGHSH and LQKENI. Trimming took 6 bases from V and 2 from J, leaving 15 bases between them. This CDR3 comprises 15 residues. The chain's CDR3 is CASSLQGGSTDTQYF. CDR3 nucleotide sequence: TGTGCCAGCTCCCTCCAGGGCGGATCCACAGATACGCAGTATTTT.

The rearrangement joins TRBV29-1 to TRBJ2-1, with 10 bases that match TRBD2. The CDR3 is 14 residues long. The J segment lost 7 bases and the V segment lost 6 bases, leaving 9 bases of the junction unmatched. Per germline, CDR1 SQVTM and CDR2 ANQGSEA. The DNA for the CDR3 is TGCAGCGTATCCGGGACTAGCGTGATGAATGAGCAGTTCTTC. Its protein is CSVSGTSVMNEQFF.

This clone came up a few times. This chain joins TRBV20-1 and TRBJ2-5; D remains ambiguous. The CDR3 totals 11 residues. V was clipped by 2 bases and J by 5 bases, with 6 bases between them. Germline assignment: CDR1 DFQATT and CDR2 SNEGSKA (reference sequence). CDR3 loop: CSARLSETQYF. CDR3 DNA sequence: TGCAGTGCTAGATTGTCGGAGACCCAGTACTTC.